The TCR beta chain under discussion was sequenced for a study of blood T cell repertoires in COVID-19. This CDR3 has 13 amino acids. The V and J ends lost 4 bases and 7 bases respectively, with 13 bases between them. Germline V lookup: CDR1 MDHEN, CDR2 SYDVKM. Sequenced by immunoSEQ multiplex PCR; TCRdb stores in-frame clones only, minus some. The table records over 15,000 clones, 93% of them present only once. The V call is TRBV28, the J call TRBJ1-2, with D unresolved. Sequencing was carried out using peripheral blood. The origin of this receptor is a human donor in a cohort sampled during active COVID-19. CDR3 sequence reads: CASSSTARGGYTF. Written as DNA, the CDR3 is TGTGCCAGCAGTTCGACCGCCCGGGGTGGCTACACCTTC.